The T cell receptor beta chain under discussion was sequenced for a study of CD8 T cells in ankylosing spondylitis. Researchers built TCR beta libraries using quantitative 5'-RACE with molecular barcodes. From the 5' RACE reads, TCRdb called clonotypes with MiXCR, one entry per CDR3 protein. The table shows 200,000 to 250,000 distinct CDR3 sequences, with approximately 10% occurring only once. The CDR3 extends over 14 amino acids. Trimming shortened V by 1 base and J by 5 bases, and 9 bases separated the two germline ends. Germline CDR1 is LGHDT and CDR2 is YNNKEL (reference sequence). On this clonotype itself: Antigen unknown.

Study findings and constraints: Ankylosing spondylitis blood seemed to carry a telltale TCR beta motif made of under ten highly homologous variants.

Specimen: blood, either unsorted or a sorted T cell fraction (not recorded which). This clonotype was obtained from a male donor with ankylosing spondylitis or in good health (not recorded which). The chain links TRBV3-1 to TRBJ2-1; TRBD1 or TRBD2 may be the D gene (5 bases each). The CDR3 sequence: CASSQGDRNNEQFF. CDR3 nucleotide sequence: TGTGCCAGCAGCCAAGGGGACCGCAACAATGAGCAGTTCTTC.